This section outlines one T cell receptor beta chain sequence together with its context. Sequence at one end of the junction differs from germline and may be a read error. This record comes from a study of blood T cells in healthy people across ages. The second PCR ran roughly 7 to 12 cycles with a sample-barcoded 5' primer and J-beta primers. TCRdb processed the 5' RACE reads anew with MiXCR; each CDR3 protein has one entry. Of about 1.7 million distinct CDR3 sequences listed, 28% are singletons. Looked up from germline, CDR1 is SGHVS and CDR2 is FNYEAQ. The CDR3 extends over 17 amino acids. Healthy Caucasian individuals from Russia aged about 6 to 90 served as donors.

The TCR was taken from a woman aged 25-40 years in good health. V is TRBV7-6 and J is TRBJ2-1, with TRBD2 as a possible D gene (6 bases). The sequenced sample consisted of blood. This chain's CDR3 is CASSPSGGGELYNERFF. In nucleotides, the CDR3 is TGTGCCAGCAGCCCCTCAGGAGGCGGGGAACTATACAATGAGCGGTTCTTC.